This entry describes one TCR beta chain. V was trimmed by 5 bases and J by 2 bases, leaving 13 bases between them. Per germline, CDR1 SEHNR and CDR2 FQNEAQ (reference sequence). CDR3 size: 15 residues. This sample was included in a study of blood T cell repertoires in COVID-19. Method: immunoSEQ multiplex PCR; TCRdb's copy keeps in-frame clones and lacks some. This sample yields around 280,000 clones, of which about 83% are seen a single time; 5.5% to 7% belongs to the top ten. In assigning cohorts, the study relied on participant-reported clinical history. The specimen was PBMCs or T cells enriched from blood (not recorded which). The chain couples TRBV7-9 to TRBJ2-1, with a weak D call TRBD2 (7 bases). The receptor comes from a woman aged 40 to 49 who had recovered from COVID-19. The DNA of the CDR3 is TGTGCCAGCAGCAAGGGGGGGATCACCTACAATGAGCAGTTCTTC. Its protein product is CASSKGGITYNEQFF.